This is a list of T cell receptor beta chains from one sample in a study of cytomegalovirus exposure and HLA in healthy donors. Sequenced by immunoSEQ multiplex PCR; TCRdb stores in-frame clones only, minus some. Of 130,000 to 150,000 clones in the sample, around 79% were seen once. The sequencing input was PBMCs. Receptors were obtained from a male donor in good health and CMV-seronegative. CDR3s include the opening cysteine and the closing phenylalanine or tryptophan. The order of the fields is D gene, J gene, V gene, clone size, CDR3 protein, CDR3 DNA. The D gene is left open where the match is weak. Clone size, where shown, is once, few, many, or a class for clones that have expanded.

D gene: .; J gene: TRBJ1-1; V gene: TRBV6-6; clone size: .; CDR3 protein: CASSYQQKNTEAFF; CDR3 DNA: TGTGCCAGCAGTTACCAACAGAAGAACACTGAAGCTTTCTTT
D gene: .; J gene: TRBJ2-1; V gene: TRBV7-9; clone size: once; CDR3 protein: CSSSRPQDEQFF; CDR3 DNA: TGTTCCAGCAGCCGACCCCAGGATGAGCAGTTCTTC
D gene: .; J gene: TRBJ2-7; V gene: TRBV2; clone size: .; CDR3 protein: CASSRTRGSGEQYF; CDR3 DNA: TGTGCCAGCAGTCGAACACGGGGTTCTGGCGAGCAGTACTTC
D gene: .; J gene: TRBJ1-6; V gene: TRBV4-3; clone size: few; CDR3 protein: CASSQAGLYNSPLHF; CDR3 DNA: TGCGCCAGCAGCCAAGCTGGACTGTATAATTCACCCCTCCACTTT
D gene: TRBD2; J gene: TRBJ2-7; V gene: TRBV7-9; clone size: .; CDR3 protein: CASSGRTSGVYEQYF; CDR3 DNA: TGTGCCAGCAGCGGACGGACTAGCGGGGTATACGAGCAGTACTTC
D gene: .; J gene: TRBJ2-7; V gene: TRBV7-2; clone size: .; CDR3 protein: CASSLGGDSSYEQYF; CDR3 DNA: TGTGCCAGCAGCTTGGGCGGTGACAGCTCCTACGAGCAGTACTTC
D gene: TRBD1; J gene: TRBJ1-2; V gene: TRBV5-1; clone size: .; CDR3 protein: CASSLGTGARGYTF; CDR3 DNA: TGCGCCAGCAGCTTGGGGACAGGGGCTCGGGGCTACACCTTC
D gene: TRBD1; J gene: TRBJ1-5; V gene: TRBV19; clone size: .; CDR3 protein: CASSMIRDSYQPQHF; CDR3 DNA: TGTGCCAGTAGTATGATCCGGGACAGCTATCAGCCCCAGCATTTT
D gene: .; J gene: TRBJ2-7; V gene: TRBV7-8; clone size: .; CDR3 protein: CASSLGGTPNEQYF; CDR3 DNA: TGTGCCAGCAGCCTCGGGGGGACACCCAACGAGCAGTACTTC
D gene: .; J gene: TRBJ2-3; V gene: TRBV10-3; clone size: .; CDR3 protein: CAISAPSTDTQYF; CDR3 DNA: TGTGCCATCAGTGCCCCAAGCACAGATACGCAGTATTTT
D gene: .; J gene: TRBJ1-5; V gene: TRBV7-2; clone size: .; CDR3 protein: CASSYDRRNQPQHF; CDR3 DNA: TGTGCCAGCAGCTACGACAGGCGGAATCAGCCCCAGCATTTT
D gene: TRBD2; J gene: TRBJ2-7; V gene: TRBV7-2; clone size: .; CDR3 protein: CASSLETSAPHEQYF; CDR3 DNA: TGTGCCAGCAGCTTAGAAACTAGCGCCCCGCACGAGCAGTACTTC
D gene: .; J gene: TRBJ2-4; V gene: TRBV5-5; clone size: .; CDR3 protein: CASSVAGAKNIQYF; CDR3 DNA: TGTGCCAGCAGCGTAGCAGGGGCCAAAAACATTCAGTACTTC
D gene: TRBD1; J gene: TRBJ1-2; V gene: TRBV7-3; clone size: .; CDR3 protein: CASSLNTGGDGGYTF; CDR3 DNA: TGTGCCAGCAGCTTAAACACAGGGGGCGACGGAGGCTACACCTTC
D gene: .; J gene: TRBJ1-4; V gene: TRBV7-9; clone size: .; CDR3 protein: CASSPGTGGEKLFF; CDR3 DNA: TGTGCCAGCAGCCCAGGGACCGGGGGAGAAAAACTGTTTTTT
D gene: .; J gene: TRBJ2-7; V gene: TRBV5-1; clone size: .; CDR3 protein: CASSFSGSRYEQYF; CDR3 DNA: TGCGCCAGCAGCTTTTCCGGGAGTAGATACGAGCAGTACTTC
D gene: .; J gene: TRBJ1-2; V gene: TRBV7-8; clone size: .; CDR3 protein: CASSSRIPHDSGGYTF; CDR3 DNA: TGTGCCAGCAGCTCACGAATTCCTCATGACTCGGGGGGCTACACCTTC
D gene: .; J gene: TRBJ1-6; V gene: TRBV14; clone size: .; CDR3 protein: CASSQRAPGAPKPPLHF; CDR3 DNA: TGTGCCAGCAGCCAAAGAGCCCCCGGAGCTCCAAAGCCGCCCCTCCACTTT
D gene: TRBD1; J gene: TRBJ1-2; V gene: TRBV7-9; clone size: .; CDR3 protein: CASSPSQFGQGVEGYTF; CDR3 DNA: TGTGCCAGCAGCCCAAGCCAATTTGGACAGGGGGTAGAAGGCTACACCTTC
D gene: TRBD1; J gene: TRBJ2-1; V gene: TRBV2; clone size: .; CDR3 protein: CASSARQGRYNEQFF; CDR3 DNA: TGTGCCAGCAGTGCCAGACAGGGGAGATACAATGAGCAGTTCTTC
D gene: .; J gene: TRBJ1-2; V gene: TRBV5-8; clone size: .; CDR3 protein: CASSLFDRNYGYTF; CDR3 DNA: TGTGCCAGCAGCCTTTTCGACAGGAACTATGGCTACACCTTC
D gene: .; J gene: TRBJ1-1; V gene: TRBV18; clone size: .; CDR3 protein: CASSPPGSPEAFF; CDR3 DNA: TGTGCCAGCTCACCACCCGGGTCGCCTGAAGCTTTCTTT
D gene: .; J gene: TRBJ1-2; V gene: TRBV7-3; clone size: few; CDR3 protein: CASSLGEGTNYGYTF; CDR3 DNA: TGTGCCAGCAGCTTGGGGGAGGGGACTAACTATGGCTACACCTTC
D gene: TRBD1; J gene: TRBJ1-1; V gene: TRBV28; clone size: once; CDR3 protein: CASSSGQGWFTEAFF; CDR3 DNA: TGTGCCAGCAGCTCCGGACAGGGCTGGTTCACTGAAGCTTTCTTT
D gene: .; J gene: TRBJ2-7; V gene: TRBV18; clone size: few; CDR3 protein: CASSPLGRAGSYEQYF; CDR3 DNA: TGTGCCAGCTCACCACTCGGGCGGGCGGGTTCCTACGAGCAGTACTTC
D gene: TRBD1; J gene: TRBJ1-1; V gene: TRBV5-4; clone size: .; CDR3 protein: CASSLAGTGLFAEAFF; CDR3 DNA: TGTGCCAGCAGCTTAGCCGGGACAGGGTTATTCGCTGAAGCTTTCTTT
D gene: .; J gene: TRBJ2-1; V gene: TRBV2; clone size: .; CDR3 protein: CASSEGQGDYNEQFF; CDR3 DNA: TGTGCCAGCAGTGAAGGGCAGGGCGACTACAATGAGCAGTTCTTC
D gene: .; J gene: TRBJ1-1; V gene: TRBV2; clone size: .; CDR3 protein: CASSGGPQGIEAFF; CDR3 DNA: TGTGCCAGCAGTGGGGGACCCCAGGGGATAGAAGCTTTCTTT
D gene: .; J gene: TRBJ2-2; V gene: TRBV19; clone size: .; CDR3 protein: CASSLGTTNTGELFF; CDR3 DNA: TGTGCCAGTAGTCTCGGGACAACGAACACCGGGGAGCTGTTTTTT
D gene: TRBD1; J gene: TRBJ1-1; V gene: TRBV10-3; clone size: .; CDR3 protein: CAISQGGGHEAFF; CDR3 DNA: TGTGCCATCAGTCAAGGGGGCGGACATGAAGCTTTCTTT
D gene: .; J gene: TRBJ2-7; V gene: TRBV21-1; clone size: .; CDR3 protein: CASIRHRGVQYEQYF; CDR3 DNA: TGTGCCAGCATCAGGCACAGGGGCGTACAGTACGAGCAGTACTTC
D gene: .; J gene: TRBJ1-5; V gene: TRBV6-5; clone size: .; CDR3 protein: CASSYKLADNQPQHF; CDR3 DNA: TGTGCCAGCAGTTACAAGTTAGCGGACAATCAGCCCCAGCATTTT
D gene: .; J gene: TRBJ1-5; V gene: TRBV7-9; clone size: .; CDR3 protein: CASSLVAGNQPQHF; CDR3 DNA: TGTGCCAGCAGCTTAGTGGCGGGAAATCAGCCCCAGCATTTT
D gene: .; J gene: TRBJ2-1; V gene: TRBV6-5; clone size: .; CDR3 protein: CASSPPGYNEQFF; CDR3 DNA: TGTGCCAGCAGTCCCCCGGGATACAATGAGCAGTTCTTC
D gene: .; J gene: TRBJ2-3; V gene: TRBV7-2; clone size: .; CDR3 protein: CASSLAAVTADTQYF; CDR3 DNA: TGTGCCAGCAGCTTAGCTGCTGTTACGGCAGATACGCAGTATTTT
D gene: .; J gene: TRBJ1-1; V gene: TRBV29-1; clone size: .; CDR3 protein: CSFGTSNTEAFF; CDR3 DNA: TGCAGCTTCGGGACATCGAACACTGAAGCTTTCTTT
D gene: .; J gene: TRBJ2-7; V gene: TRBV10-3; clone size: .; CDR3 protein: CAISESTQEISYEQYF; CDR3 DNA: TGTGCCATCAGTGAGTCGACCCAGGAAATCTCCTACGAGCAGTACTTC
D gene: .; J gene: TRBJ1-2; V gene: TRBV7-9; clone size: few; CDR3 protein: CASTKLRGGYGYTF; CDR3 DNA: TGTGCCAGCACCAAATTAAGGGGGGGTTATGGCTACACCTTC
D gene: TRBD1; J gene: TRBJ2-2; V gene: TRBV28; clone size: .; CDR3 protein: CASSRQGSTGELFF; CDR3 DNA: TGTGCCAGCTCTAGACAGGGGAGCACCGGGGAGCTGTTTTTT
D gene: TRBD2; J gene: TRBJ2-7; V gene: TRBV19; clone size: once; CDR3 protein: CASSIASGGVYEQYF; CDR3 DNA: TGTGCCAGTAGTATTGCTAGCGGGGGGGTATACGAGCAGTACTTC
D gene: TRBD1; J gene: TRBJ1-4; V gene: TRBV18; clone size: .; CDR3 protein: CASSPDRRQGELFF; CDR3 DNA: TGTGCCAGCTCACCGGACAGGCGTCAGGGCGAACTGTTTTTT
D gene: TRBD1; J gene: TRBJ2-1; V gene: TRBV5-1; clone size: .; CDR3 protein: CASSLAGDRSYNEQFF; CDR3 DNA: TGCGCCAGCAGCTTGGCCGGGGACAGATCCTACAATGAGCAGTTCTTC
D gene: .; J gene: TRBJ1-1; V gene: TRBV7-2; clone size: .; CDR3 protein: CASSSQAGAEAFF; CDR3 DNA: TGTGCCAGCAGCTCTCAGGCGGGGGCTGAAGCTTTCTTT
D gene: .; J gene: TRBJ1-5; V gene: TRBV4-1; clone size: .; CDR3 protein: CASSQSTGSPNQPQHF; CDR3 DNA: TGCGCCAGCAGCCAATCCACAGGGAGCCCCAATCAGCCCCAGCATTTT
D gene: TRBD1; J gene: TRBJ1-1; V gene: TRBV4-2; clone size: .; CDR3 protein: CASSGQDRANTEAFF; CDR3 DNA: TGTGCCAGCAGCGGCCAAGACAGGGCGAACACTGAAGCTTTCTTT
D gene: TRBD1; J gene: TRBJ1-2; V gene: TRBV7-9; clone size: .; CDR3 protein: CASSPRDRAYGYTF; CDR3 DNA: TGTGCCAGCAGCCCCCGGGACAGGGCCTATGGCTACACCTTC
D gene: TRBD1; J gene: TRBJ2-2; V gene: TRBV9; clone size: .; CDR3 protein: CASSARTGGTGEPFF; CDR3 DNA: TGTGCCAGCAGCGCCAGGACAGGGGGGACCGGGGAGCCGTTTTTT
D gene: .; J gene: TRBJ2-7; V gene: TRBV12-5; clone size: .; CDR3 protein: CASGLVGGLGEQYF; CDR3 DNA: TGTGCTAGTGGTTTGGTGGGGGGGCTCGGCGAGCAGTACTTC
D gene: .; J gene: TRBJ1-1; V gene: TRBV15; clone size: .; CDR3 protein: CATSRDRNTEAFF; CDR3 DNA: TGTGCCACCAGCAGAGATAGGAACACTGAAGCTTTCTTT
D gene: .; J gene: TRBJ2-7; V gene: TRBV7-2; clone size: .; CDR3 protein: CASSYDRSSSYEQYF; CDR3 DNA: TGTGCCAGCAGCTACGACAGGTCTTCCAGCTACGAGCAGTACTTC
D gene: TRBD2; J gene: TRBJ2-1; V gene: TRBV30; clone size: once; CDR3 protein: CAWTSGRSSYNEQFF; CDR3 DNA: TGTGCCTGGACTAGCGGGAGGTCGTCCTACAATGAGCAGTTCTTC
D gene: .; J gene: TRBJ1-1; V gene: TRBV5-1; clone size: .; CDR3 protein: CASSPGYGDTEAFF; CDR3 DNA: TGCGCCAGCAGCCCAGGGTATGGGGACACTGAAGCTTTCTTT
D gene: .; J gene: TRBJ1-4; V gene: TRBV21-1; clone size: .; CDR3 protein: CASSMQAPRGEKLFF; CDR3 DNA: TGTGCCAGCAGCATGCAGGCACCCCGGGGGGAAAAACTGTTTTTT
D gene: .; J gene: TRBJ2-4; V gene: TRBV2; clone size: .; CDR3 protein: CASSMRETLKNIQYF; CDR3 DNA: TGTGCCAGCAGTATGAGAGAGACACTGAAAAACATTCAGTACTTC
D gene: .; J gene: TRBJ1-1; V gene: TRBV18; clone size: .; CDR3 protein: CASSPLTSGGTEAFF; CDR3 DNA: TGTGCCAGCTCACCACTCACGAGCGGAGGGACTGAAGCTTTCTTT
D gene: TRBD1; J gene: TRBJ1-1; V gene: TRBV7-9; clone size: .; CDR3 protein: CASSLDRGIEAFF; CDR3 DNA: TGTGCCAGCAGCTTAGACAGGGGCATTGAAGCTTTCTTT
D gene: .; J gene: TRBJ1-4; V gene: TRBV10-3; clone size: few; CDR3 protein: CAIGGPDNEKLFF; CDR3 DNA: TGTGCCATCGGGGGCCCCGATAATGAAAAACTGTTTTTT